The 13 T cell receptor beta chains below come from one sample, sequenced in a study of CD8+ T cells in alopecia areata. RNA extraction was followed by reverse transcription into cDNA, which acted as the sequencing template. The protocol was immunoSEQ multiplex PCR, while the TCRdb copy is restricted to in-frame clones and leaves out a portion. The data show tens of thousands of clones, roughly 61% seen once. The input for sequencing was CD8+ T cells sorted from blood, taken at week 0. The origin of the receptors is a human donor with alopecia areata.

CDR3 sequence reads: CASSETNEAFF. DNA for the CDR3: TGTGCCAGCAGTGAAACTAATGAAGCTTTCTTT. V usage is TRBV2 and J usage is TRBJ1-1; D is undetermined. Trimming shortened V by 2 bases and J by 7 bases, and 5 bases separated the two germline ends. This CDR3 is 11 amino acids long. Germline V gives CDR1 SNHLY, CDR2 FYNNEI.

The genes are TRBV5-6 and TRBJ2-2; 9 positions match TRBD2. The germline gives CDR1 SGHDT, CDR2 YYEEEE. V lost 4 bases and J lost 10; bases outside the gene matches: 20. CDR3 length equals 18 residues. CDR3 amino acids: CASSLDWASSGSFEELFF. The CDR3 bases are TGTGCCAGCAGCCTCGATTGGGCAAGTAGCGGGAGTTTCGAGGAGCTGTTTTTT.

This clone was recorded a few times. The chain combines TRBV6-5 with TRBJ1-2; no firm D call. V lost 3 bases to trimming and J lost 4 bases, with 9 bases between them. The germline CDR1 and CDR2 sequences are MNHEY and SVGAGI. This CDR3 spans 13 amino acids. CDR3 in amino acids: CASSYPGSYGYTF. CDR3 in DNA: TGTGCCAGCAGTTATCCGGGAAGCTATGGCTACACCTTC.

The chain recombines TRBV27 with TRBJ1-1; D is possibly TRBD1 (6 bases). Germline loops: CDR1 MNHEY, CDR2 SMNVEV (reference sequence). The CDR3 sequence is 14 residues long. Trimming took off 5 bases at V and 1 base at J, with 11 bases between the two ends. CDR3 region: CASSLGTQNTEAFF. In DNA form, the CDR3 reads TGTGCCAGCAGTCTCGGGACACAGAACACTGAAGCTTTCTTT.

The chain is built from TRBV11-2 and TRBJ2-3; unclear D gene. This CDR3 spans 13 amino acids. V lost 2 bases to trimming and J lost 4 bases, with 7 bases between them. Germline lookup yields CDR1 SGHAT and CDR2 FQNNGV. CDR3: CASSLLFPDTQYF. The CDR3, as DNA: TGTGCCAGCAGCTTATTATTCCCAGATACGCAGTATTTT.

The chain combines TRBV29-1 with TRBJ2-2, with TRBD2 matching over 10 bases. Per the germline V gene, CDR1 is SQVTM and CDR2 is ANQGSEA. V gave up 0 bases and J gave up 4 bases; unmatched junction bases: 8. The CDR3 spans 17 residues. CDR3 DNA: TGCAGCGTTGAAGATCTTCCAGCGGGGGGGAGCACCGGGGAGCTGTTTTTT. Its translation is CSVEDLPAGGSTGELFF.

The rearrangement links TRBV27 to TRBJ1-5; D unclear. Germline CDR1 and CDR2: MNHEY and SMNVEV (reference sequence). CDR3 length equals 14 residues. V was trimmed by 5 bases and J by 0 bases, leaving 8 bases between them. CDR3 DNA sequence: TGTGCCAGCAGTCAGTTTTATAGCAATCAGCCCCAGCATTTT. Encoded protein: CASSQFYSNQPQHF.

The chain carries TRBV2 and TRBJ2-4, with D perhaps matching TRBD1 (6 bases). Germline values: CDR1 SNHLY, CDR2 FYNNEI. The CDR3 totals 13 residues. The V end lost 4 bases, the J end lost 6 bases, and 10 bases lay between the germline ends. The CDR3 region has the DNA TGTGCCAGCAGTGGGGACACGGGAAACATTCAGTACTTC. Protein sequence: CASSGDTGNIQYF.

The gene calls are TRBV6-6 and TRBJ2-1, with 8 bases matching TRBD2. V was pared by 5 bases and J by 12 bases, with 3 bases of the junction left unmatched. The germline CDR1 and CDR2 sequences are MNHNY and SVGAGI (reference sequence). This CDR3 has 11 amino acids. CDR3 DNA: TGTGCCAGCAGTGACGGGACTAGGCAGTTCTTC. Its translation: CASSDGTRQFF.

V and J are TRBV2 and TRBJ2-6; D is undetermined. Germline CDR1 reads SNHLY; CDR2 reads FYNNEI. Deletions cut 6 bases from V and 0 bases from J, with 9 bases between. CDR3 length: 15 amino acids. CDR3 residues: CASSLALSGANVLTF. CDR3 DNA: TGTGCCAGCAGCCTCGCACTCTCTGGGGCCAACGTCCTGACTTTC.

This sequence joins TRBV14 and TRBJ2-7, with 7 bases matching TRBD2. CDR3 length: 14 residues. Germline V gives CDR1 SGHDN, CDR2 FVKESK. V shed 4 bases and J 3 bases; nucleotides not matched to a gene: 6. The CDR3 region has the DNA TGTGCCAGCAGCCCTGGGAGGGCCTTCTACGAGCAGTACTTC. It encodes CASSPGRAFYEQYF.

The chain has TRBV6-5 and TRBJ1-2; D possibly corresponds to TRBD1 (5 bases). The CDR3 is 16 amino acids. Germline-derived CDR1 and CDR2 are MNHEY and SVGAGI. V was trimmed by 0 bases and J by 4 bases, leaving 15 bases between them. The CDR3 DNA follows: TGTGCCAGCAGTTACTCGTCTTCCGTTAGGGGCTATGGCTACACCTTC. Translated, it gives CASSYSSSVRGYGYTF.

The chain uses TRBV7-9 and TRBJ1-5; 9 bases line up with TRBD1. After removal of 5 bases from V and 6 bases from J, the junction contained 5 bases not matched to a gene. The CDR3 is made up of 14 amino acids. The germline gives CDR1 SEHNR, CDR2 FQNEAQ (reference sequence). In DNA form, the CDR3 reads TGTGCCAGCAGCACACAGGGGGCCGGTCAGCCCCAGCATTTT. It is translated as CASSTQGAGQPQHF.